Each of the 27 T cell receptor beta chains below was sequenced from the same sample in a study of blood T cell repertoires in COVID-19. Sequencing used immunoSEQ multiplex PCR; TCRdb keeps in-frame clones, though not all of them. The sample holds 300,000 to 350,000 clones, more than 85% seen once. Sequencing used PBMCs or T cells enriched from blood (not recorded which). Receptors were obtained from a woman between 25 and 40 years old who had been exposed to COVID-19.

The sample holds one count of this clone. The gene calls are TRBV20-1 and TRBJ2-5; 11 positions match TRBD2. The CDR3 length is 17 residues. Germline V CDR1 and CDR2: DFQATT, SNEGSKA (reference sequence). The V segment lost 3 bases and the J segment 4 bases; nucleotides outside the gene matches: 13. CDR3 in amino acids: CSASELAGERSRETQYF. Written as DNA, the CDR3 is TGCAGTGCTAGTGAACTAGCGGGGGAAAGGTCTCGAGAGACCCAGTACTTC.

The chain is built from TRBV2 and TRBJ1-1; 7 positions agree with TRBD1. This CDR3 has 16 amino acids. V was pared by 0 bases and J by 5 bases, with 9 bases of the junction left unmatched. Per the germline V gene, CDR1 is SNHLY and CDR2 is FYNNEI. Written as DNA, the CDR3 is TGTGCCAGCAGTGAAGCACTTGACAGGGAAGGTACTGAAGCTTTCTTT. Translated: CASSEALDREGTEAFF.

This chain joins TRBV4-2 and TRBJ1-1, with a possible D match to TRBD1 (6 bases). The CDR3 consists of 13 residues. Germline-derived CDR1 and CDR2 are LGHNA and YNFKEQ. The V end was cut by 4 bases, the J end by 5 bases, with 11 bases between. The CDR3 loop is CASSPDSTTEAFF. CDR3 DNA sequence: TGTGCCAGCAGCCCGGACAGTACGACTGAAGCTTTCTTT.

This chain uses TRBV4-3 with TRBJ1-6; no clear D. Germline CDR1 reads LGHNA; CDR2 reads YSLEER. CDR3 length equals 16 residues. Between the trimmed V and J ends, which lost 0 bases and 3 bases, there was a span of 9 bases. The CDR3 protein is CASSQDAGNYNSPLHF. The CDR3, as DNA: TGCGCCAGCAGCCAAGATGCCGGGAACTATAATTCACCCCTCCACTTT.

This chain uses TRBV4-2 with TRBJ1-4; 9 bases are a match to TRBD1. The CDR3 covers 14 residues. After removal of 3 bases from V and 7 bases from J, the junction contained 3 bases not matched to a gene. Germline V gene sequence: CDR1 LGHNA, CDR2 YNFKEQ. In nucleotides, the CDR3 is TGTGCCAGCAGCCAGGGACAGGGCCGTGAAAAACTGTTTTTT. It yields the protein CASSQGQGREKLFF.

The V call is TRBV25-1, the J call TRBJ1-5; TRBD1 aligns across 12 bases. CDR3 size: 16 residues. V shed 5 bases, J shed 5 bases, and the junction held 7 bases outside the gene matches. Per the germline V gene, CDR1 is MGHDK and CDR2 is SYGVNS. The CDR3 nucleotides are TGTGCCAGCAGTCCAAGGGACAGGGGGCTCGATCAGCCCCAGCATTTT. This encodes CASSPRDRGLDQPQHF.

This clone was observed a single time. V and J are TRBV6-4 and TRBJ2-2, with 8 bases fitting TRBD2. Germline CDR1 MRHNA, CDR2 SNTAGT. CDR3 length: 15 residues. Trimming took 3 bases from V and 7 from J; bases not matched to a gene: 7. The CDR3: CASSELSGGVGELFF. CDR3 sequence (DNA): TGTGCCAGCAGTGAGCTGAGCGGGGGAGTCGGGGAGCTGTTTTTT.

The rearrangement joins TRBV20-1 to TRBJ1-2; D is unclear. V was trimmed by 3 bases and J by 7 bases, leaving 9 bases between them. The CDR3 extends over 11 amino acids. From germline, CDR1 is DFQATT and CDR2 SNEGSKA (reference sequence). The CDR3 protein is CSARFAGGYTF. CDR3 sequence (DNA): TGCAGTGCTAGGTTCGCCGGTGGCTACACCTTC.

V gene TRBV5-1 combines with J gene TRBJ1-1; no reliable D call. Deletions cut 7 bases from V and 0 bases from J, with 10 bases between. CDR1 is SGHRS, CDR2 YFSETQ, per germline. The CDR3 has 13 amino acids. The CDR3 loop reads CASGRALNTEAFF. The CDR3 region has the DNA TGCGCCAGCGGGAGGGCTTTGAACACTGAAGCTTTCTTT.

The chain combines TRBV18 with TRBJ1-3, with 8 bases aligning to TRBD1. Germline V gene data show CDR1 as KGHSH and CDR2 as LQKENI. V trimming: 2 bases; J trimming: 3 bases; junction bases outside the gene matches: 6. The CDR3 extends over 16 amino acids. The chain's CDR3 is CASSPRGTGGGNTIYF. The DNA for the CDR3 is TGTGCCAGCTCACCAAGGGGGACAGGCGGTGGAAACACCATATATTTT.

The CDR3 loop reads CASSPVYGYGYTF. The CDR3 DNA follows: TGTGCCAGCAGCCCGGTTTATGGCTATGGCTACACCTTC. The genes are TRBV12-3 or TRBV12-4 and TRBJ1-2, with D hard to call. The CDR3 loop spans 13 amino acids. Trimming left V 6 bases short and J 4 bases short, with 12 bases between.

V and J are TRBV4-1 and TRBJ2-1; the D gene is possibly TRBD2 (6 bases). Per the germline V gene, CDR1 is MGHRA and CDR2 is YSYEKL. The CDR3 totals 15 residues. V was cut by 4 bases and J by 10 bases, with 20 bases left in between. CDR3 DNA: TGCGCCAGCAGCCTCACTGGGCGGGGCTCGGGAGAGCAGTTCTTC. Amino acids: CASSLTGRGSGEQFF.

The chain carries TRBV5-8 and TRBJ2-1, with TRBD2 matching over 7 bases. The germline V gene encodes CDR1 SGHTS and CDR2 YDEGEE. This CDR3 is 17 amino acids long. Trimming at V came to 4 bases and at J to 4 bases, leaving 14 bases not matched to a gene. CDR3 nucleotides: TGTGCCAGCAGCCCTGGAGGACACGGGGGGTATTACAATGAGCAGTTCTTC. This translates into CASSPGGHGGYYNEQFF.

This chain links TRBV3-1 (or the pseudogene TRBV3-2) with TRBJ2-3, with 8 bases identical to TRBD1. V lost 4 bases, J lost 5 bases, and 8 bases stayed unmatched. Germline CDR1 LGHDT, CDR2 YNNKEL (reference sequence). The CDR3 is 15 amino acids. The CDR3, as DNA: TGTGCCAGCAGCCGATCAGGGGGCCGAATAGATACGCAGTATTTT. It translates to CASSRSGGRIDTQYF.

This chain joins TRBV6-2 or TRBV6-3 and TRBJ1-4; 7 bases line up with TRBD1. This CDR3 contains 15 residues. V trimming: 2 bases; J trimming: 5 bases; junction bases outside the gene matches: 5. In germline, CDR1 is MNHEY, CDR2 SVGEGT. CDR3: CASSYGGQSNEKLFF. The CDR3 DNA reads as TGTGCCAGCAGTTACGGGGGACAGAGCAATGAAAAACTGTTTTTT.

This clone was observed a handful of times. CDR3 in amino acids: CASSPQSYGYTF. In nucleotides, the CDR3 is TGTGCCAGCTCACCACAGAGCTATGGCTACACCTTC. This rearrangement joins TRBV18 to TRBJ1-2; D uncertain. With 1 base removed from V and 4 bases from J, the gap between germline ends came to 4 bases. The germline V gene encodes CDR1 KGHSH and CDR2 LQKENI. This CDR3 is built from 12 residues.

V and J are TRBV6-4 and TRBJ1-4; 11 bases align to TRBD1. This CDR3 comprises 19 residues. V was pared by 2 bases and J by 3 bases, with 11 bases of the junction left unmatched. Looked up from germline, CDR1 is MRHNA and CDR2 is SNTAGT. The CDR3 DNA follows: TGTGCCAGCAGTGACCACTGGGACAGGGGGGAGGGCGCTAATGAAAAACTGTTTTTT. As protein: CASSDHWDRGEGANEKLFF.

The chain links TRBV5-5 to TRBJ1-1; perhaps TRBD1 as D (5 bases). The germline V gene encodes CDR1 SGHKS and CDR2 YYEKEE (reference sequence). The CDR3 sequence is 15 residues long. Trimming cost V 5 bases and J 1 base, with 15 bases left between them. CDR3 sequence (DNA): TGTGCCAGCAGTTTACCCCGGACATCGAACACTGAAGCTTTCTTT. As protein: CASSLPRTSNTEAFF.

V gene TRBV21-1 combines with J gene TRBJ2-3; the table calls TRBD2, which could not be checked here. TRBV21-1 is a pseudogene. CDR3 length equals 15 residues. CDR3 sequence: CASSPNGGRADTQYF. Written as DNA, the CDR3 is TGTGCCAGCAGCCCGAACGGCGGGCGGGCAGATACGCAGTATTTT.

This rearrangement joins TRBV4-1 to TRBJ1-3, with D possibly TRBD1 on 5 matching bases. V was shortened by 0 bases and J by 13 bases, with 10 bases between the two germline ends. The CDR3 has 12 amino acids. Germline CDR1 and CDR2: MGHRA and YSYEKL. The CDR3 is CASSQEPRQIYF. The CDR3 coding sequence is TGCGCCAGCAGCCAAGAGCCTCGACAGATATATTTT.

The chain combines TRBV28 with TRBJ1-2; 7 nucleotides align to TRBD1. V was clipped by 7 bases and J by 6 bases; unmatched bases: 11. The CDR3 runs 14 residues. Germline V gene lookup returns CDR1 MDHEN and CDR2 SYDVKM. For the CDR3, the DNA is TGTGCCAGCACTTCCCCGGGACAGATGGATGGCTACACCTTC. Translating it yields CASTSPGQMDGYTF.

This chain links TRBV5-1 with TRBJ2-7, with D possibly being TRBD2 (6 bases). V was trimmed by 0 bases and J by 6 bases, leaving 13 bases between them. Germline CDR1 reads SGHRS; CDR2 reads YFSETQ. The CDR3 is 14 amino acids. The CDR3, as DNA: TGCGCCAGCAGCTTGGAAGGCGGGGTTGGCGAGCAGTACTTC. It codes for CASSLEGGVGEQYF. The entire variable domain, with the rest obtained from reference TRBV5-1 and TRBJ2-7, is as follows: KAGVTQTPRYLIKTRGQQVTLSCSPISGHRSVSWYQQTPGQGLQFLFEYFSETQRNKGNFPGRFSGRQFSNSRSEMNVSTLELGDSALYLCASSLEGGVGEQYFGPGTRLTVT.

The rearrangement links TRBV5-5 to TRBJ2-3; D is undetermined. The CDR3 runs to 15 residues. Germline CDR1 SGHKS, CDR2 YYEKEE (reference sequence). The germline V and J ends were trimmed by 0 bases and 2 bases, with 10 bases remaining between them. CDR3 loop: CASSLGVRLTDTQYF. The CDR3 bases are TGTGCCAGCAGCTTGGGAGTCAGGCTCACAGATACGCAGTATTTT.

This rearrangement joins TRBV5-6 to TRBJ1-5; 10 positions match TRBD1. The CDR3 covers 15 residues. After removal of 3 bases from V and 6 bases from J, the junction contained 6 bases not matched to a gene. Germline CDR1 is SGHDT and CDR2 is YYEEEE. The chain's CDR3 is CASSSATGGFQPQHF. The CDR3, as DNA: TGTGCCAGCAGCTCCGCGACAGGGGGCTTTCAGCCCCAGCATTTT. The whole variable domain, remainder taken from reference TRBV5-6 and TRBJ1-5, is DAGVTQSPTHLIKTRGQQVTLRCSPKSGHDTVSWYQQALGQGPQFIFQYYEEEERQRGNFPDRFSGHQFPNYSSELNVNALLLGDSALYLCASSSATGGFQPQHFGDGTRLSIL.

This chain links TRBV7-2 with TRBJ2-7; 8 nucleotides align to TRBD1. The CDR3 has 14 residues. V lost 2 bases and J lost 2; bases outside the gene matches: 2. Germline V gene sequence: CDR1 SGHTA, CDR2 FQGNSA. CDR3 sequence (DNA): TGTGCCAGCAGCTTACAACAGGGGGCCTACGAGCAGTACTTC. Amino acid sequence: CASSLQQGAYEQYF.

The chain employs TRBV9 and TRBJ2-5, with D perhaps matching TRBD1 (6 bases). Trimming removed 0 bases from V and 5 bases from J, with 17 bases in between. Looked up from germline, CDR1 is SGDLS and CDR2 is YYNGEE. This CDR3 has 16 residues. The CDR3 sequence is CASSVAEGGSPETQYF. CDR3 coding DNA: TGTGCCAGCAGCGTAGCAGAAGGGGGTTCGCCGGAGACCCAGTACTTC.

The chain uses TRBV4-1 and TRBJ1-6; TRBD1 agrees at 7 bases. Trimming at V came to 4 bases and at J to 9 bases, leaving 12 bases not matched to a gene. The CDR3 loop spans 16 amino acids. CDR1 and CDR2 (germline): MGHRA, YSYEKL. The CDR3 bases are TGCGCCAGCAGCCGGCCCGAGCCAGGGGGTCTTTCACCCCTCCACTTT. Its translation is CASSRPEPGGLSPLHF.